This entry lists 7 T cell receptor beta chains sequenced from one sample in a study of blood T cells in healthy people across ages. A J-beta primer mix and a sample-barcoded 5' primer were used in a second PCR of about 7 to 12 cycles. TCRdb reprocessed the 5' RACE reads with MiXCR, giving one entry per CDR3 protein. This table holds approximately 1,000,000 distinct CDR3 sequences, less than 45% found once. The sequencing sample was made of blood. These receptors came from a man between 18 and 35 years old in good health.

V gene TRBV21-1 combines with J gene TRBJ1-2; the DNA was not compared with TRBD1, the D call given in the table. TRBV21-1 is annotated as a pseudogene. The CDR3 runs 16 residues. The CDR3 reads CASSTCPGTGIYGYTF. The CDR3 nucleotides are TGTGCCAGCAGCACCTGCCCCGGGACAGGGATCTATGGCTACACCTTC.

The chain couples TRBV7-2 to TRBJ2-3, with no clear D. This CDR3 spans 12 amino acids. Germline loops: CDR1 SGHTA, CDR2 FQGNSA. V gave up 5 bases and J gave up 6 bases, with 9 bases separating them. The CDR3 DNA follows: TGTGCCAGCAGCCTACCGATGGATACGCAGTATTTT. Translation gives CASSLPMDTQYF.

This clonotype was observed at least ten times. The CDR3 nucleotides are TGTGCCAGCAGCTTAGGTCGGAGGGAGCAGTATTTT. It specifies CASSLGRREQYF. The chain couples TRBV13 to TRBJ2-3; maybe TRBD2 (6 bases). The length of the CDR3 is 12 residues. Germline CDR1 and CDR2: PRHDT and FYEKMQ (reference sequence). V gave up 0 bases and J gave up 11 bases, with 9 bases separating them.

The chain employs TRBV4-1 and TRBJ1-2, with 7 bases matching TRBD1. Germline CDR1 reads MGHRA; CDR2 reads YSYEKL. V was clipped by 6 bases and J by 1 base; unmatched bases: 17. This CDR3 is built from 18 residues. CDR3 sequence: CASRDPTGPRRINYGYTF. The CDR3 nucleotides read TGCGCCAGCAGGGATCCGACAGGGCCTCGGCGAATTAACTATGGCTACACCTTC.

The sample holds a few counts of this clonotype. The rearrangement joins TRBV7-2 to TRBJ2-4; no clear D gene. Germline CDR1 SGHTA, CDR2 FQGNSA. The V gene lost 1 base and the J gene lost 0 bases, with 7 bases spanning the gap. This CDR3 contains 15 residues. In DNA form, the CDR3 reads TGTGCCAGCAGCTTAGAGACTGTAGCCAAAAACATTCAGTACTTC. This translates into CASSLETVAKNIQYF.

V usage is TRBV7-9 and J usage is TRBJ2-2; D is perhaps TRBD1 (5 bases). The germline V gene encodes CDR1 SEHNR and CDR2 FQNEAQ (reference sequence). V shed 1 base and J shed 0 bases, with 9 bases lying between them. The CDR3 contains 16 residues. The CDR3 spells CASSLVGEPNTGELFF. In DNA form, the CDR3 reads TGTGCCAGCAGCTTAGTAGGGGAACCGAACACCGGGGAGCTGTTTTTT.

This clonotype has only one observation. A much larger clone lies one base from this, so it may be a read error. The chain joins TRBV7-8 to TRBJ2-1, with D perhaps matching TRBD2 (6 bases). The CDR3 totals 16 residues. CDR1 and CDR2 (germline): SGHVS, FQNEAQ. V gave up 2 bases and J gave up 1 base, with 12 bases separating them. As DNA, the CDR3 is TGTGCCAGCAGCTTATTGGGCCGGGGGTCCTACAATGAGCAGTTCTTC. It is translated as CASSLLGRGSYNEQFF.